A selection of T cell receptor beta chains follows, all from one sample in a study of shared clonotypes between healthy human individuals. Data came from immunoSEQ multiplex PCR; TCRdb stores just in-frame clones and leaves some out. The sample has about 470,000 clones; roughly 77% are singletons. The sequenced sample consisted of PBMCs. These receptor sequences come from a woman in her thirties or forties in good health. Some clones in this sample may be carry-over from other donors' samples. Both conserved end residues are part of each CDR3. Fields, in order: V gene, clone size, D gene, J gene, CDR3 DNA, CDR3 protein. D genes are given only for firm matches. Size is stated for part of the rows, as once, few or many counts, or as a class when the clone is expanded.

TRBV28,-,-,TRBJ2-7,TGTGCCAGCAAGACGGTCTACGAGCAGTACTTC,CASKTVYEQYF
TRBV6-6,-,-,TRBJ2-1,TGTGCCAGCAGCCCTGGGCAGGGGACGAGTGAGCAGTTCTTC,CASSPGQGTSEQFF
TRBV28,-,TRBD2,TRBJ2-5,TGTGCCAGCAGATTTAGCGGGAGCCTGGACGGGGAGACCCAGTACTTC,CASRFSGSLDGETQYF
TRBV5-1,-,-,TRBJ2-7,TGCGCCAGCAGCTTGGGGGAGGAGCCACTCTTCTACGAGCAGTACTTC,CASSLGEEPLFYEQYF
TRBV28,-,-,TRBJ2-5,TGTGCCAGCAGTTTCCCAACGTACACGGAGGAGACCCAGTACTTC,CASSFPTYTEETQYF
TRBV5-1,-,-,TRBJ1-5,TGCGCCAGCAGCATGGGGACGGAGAGTTATAGCAATCAGCCCCAGCATTTT,CASSMGTESYSNQPQHF
TRBV2,once,-,TRBJ2-5,TGTGCCAGCACGGGCCAGCCTGGGGAGCAGTACTTC,CASTGQPGEQYF
TRBV5-5,-,-,TRBJ2-7,TGTGCCAGCAGCTTTGGGCAGGTACTGTACGAGCAGTACTTC,CASSFGQVLYEQYF
TRBV5-6,-,TRBD2,TRBJ2-1,TGTGCCAGCAGCTCCTTAGCGGGTTATAGCTACAATGAGCAGTTCTTC,CASSSLAGYSYNEQFF
TRBV6-1,-,-,TRBJ2-3,TGTGCCAGCAGCAAAACCGGTCCAGATACGCAGTATTTT,CASSKTGPDTQYF
TRBV11-2,-,-,TRBJ1-2,TGTGCCAGCAGCCCTCGGACAGATTTAGCCTACACCTTC,CASSPRTDLAYTF
TRBV5-1,-,-,TRBJ2-1,TGCGCCAGCAGCCCCGGGCCGGGGGACAATGAGCAGTTCTTC,CASSPGPGDNEQFF
TRBV10-2,-,-,TRBJ2-2,TGCGCCAGCTGGGACTCTCTCCTGGGAACCGGGGAGCTGTTTTTT,CASWDSLLGTGELFF